The clone carrying this T cell receptor (beta chain) occurred many times. The sequenced patients had an expansion of CD8+CD57+ cells seen by flow cytometry. Blood samples were obtained from patients who had received no prior therapy. Genomic DNA, the template, was used for profiling of the TCR beta VDJ and CDR3. TCRdb redid the calling of the reads with MiXCR, one entry per CDR3 protein. The repertoire has 130,000 or so distinct CDR3 sequences, approximately 50% of them found once; the top ten carry roughly 30%. The sample is drawn from a study of CD8+CD57+ T cells in acquired aplastic anemia. Germline V gives CDR1 SNHLY, CDR2 FYNNEI. This CDR3 has 15 amino acids. V lost 2 bases to trimming and J lost 4 bases; unmatched junction nucleotides: 2.

The sample was sorted CD4+, CD8+, or CD8+CD57+ T cells (not recorded which) from PBMCs. The source is a human donor with aplastic anemia. The chain is built from TRBV2 and TRBJ2-3; 11 bases are a match to TRBD1. The CDR3 DNA reads as TGTGCCAGCAGTGAAAGGGGACAGGGGGCAGATACGCAGTATTTT. Its protein is CASSERGQGADTQYF.